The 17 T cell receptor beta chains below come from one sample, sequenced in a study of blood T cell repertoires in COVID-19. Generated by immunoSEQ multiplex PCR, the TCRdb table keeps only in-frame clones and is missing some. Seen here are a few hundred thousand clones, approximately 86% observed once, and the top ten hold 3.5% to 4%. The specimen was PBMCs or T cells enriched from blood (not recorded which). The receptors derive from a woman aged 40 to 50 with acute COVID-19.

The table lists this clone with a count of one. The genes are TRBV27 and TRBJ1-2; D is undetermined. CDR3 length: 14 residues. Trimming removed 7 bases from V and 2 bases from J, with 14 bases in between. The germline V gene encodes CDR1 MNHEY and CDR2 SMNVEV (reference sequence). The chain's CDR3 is CASTPRHPNYGYTF. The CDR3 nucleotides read TGTGCCAGCACCCCCAGACACCCGAACTATGGCTACACCTTC.

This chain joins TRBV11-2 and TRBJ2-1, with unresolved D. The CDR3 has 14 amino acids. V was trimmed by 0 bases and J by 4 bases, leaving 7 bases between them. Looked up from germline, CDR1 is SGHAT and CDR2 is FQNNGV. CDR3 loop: CASSLDSVYNEQFF. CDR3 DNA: TGTGCCAGCAGCTTAGATTCGGTTTACAATGAGCAGTTCTTC.

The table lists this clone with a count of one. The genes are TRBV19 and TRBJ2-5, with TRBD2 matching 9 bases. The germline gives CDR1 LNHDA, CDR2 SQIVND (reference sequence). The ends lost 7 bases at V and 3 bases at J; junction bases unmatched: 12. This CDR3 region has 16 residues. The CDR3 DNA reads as TGTGCCAGTAACAACCCCGAGACTAGCGGTAAAGAGACCCAGTACTTC. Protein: CASNNPETSGKETQYF. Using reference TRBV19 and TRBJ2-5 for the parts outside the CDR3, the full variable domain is DGGITQSPKYLFRKEGQNVTLSCEQNLNHDAMYWYRQDPGQGLRLIYYSQIVNDFQKGDIAEGYSVSREKKESFPLTVTSAQKNPTAFYLCASNNPETSGKETQYFGPGTRLLVL.

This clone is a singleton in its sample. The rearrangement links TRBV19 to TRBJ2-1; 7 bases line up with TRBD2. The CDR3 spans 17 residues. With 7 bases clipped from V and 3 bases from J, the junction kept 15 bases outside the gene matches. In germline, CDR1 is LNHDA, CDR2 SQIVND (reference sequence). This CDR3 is CASTRREAPRGYNEQFF. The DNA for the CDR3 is TGTGCCAGTACGCGCCGGGAGGCGCCAAGGGGCTACAATGAGCAGTTCTTC.

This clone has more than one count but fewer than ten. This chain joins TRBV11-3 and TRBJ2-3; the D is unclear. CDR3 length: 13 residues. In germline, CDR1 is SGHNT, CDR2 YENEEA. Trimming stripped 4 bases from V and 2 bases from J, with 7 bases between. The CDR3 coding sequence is TGTGCCAGCAGCTCCTTTAACACAGATACGCAGTATTTT. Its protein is CASSSFNTDTQYF.

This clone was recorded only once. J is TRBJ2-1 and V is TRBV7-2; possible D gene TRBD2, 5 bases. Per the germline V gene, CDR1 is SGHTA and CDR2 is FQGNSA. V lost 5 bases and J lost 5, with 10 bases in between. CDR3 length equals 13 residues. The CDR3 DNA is TGTGCCAGCAGCAGGGAGCGGAACAATGAGCAGTTCTTC. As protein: CASSRERNNEQFF.

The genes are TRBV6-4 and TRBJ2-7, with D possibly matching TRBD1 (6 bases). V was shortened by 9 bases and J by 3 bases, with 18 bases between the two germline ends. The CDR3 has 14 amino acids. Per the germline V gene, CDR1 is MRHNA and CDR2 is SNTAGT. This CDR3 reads CARHPGQGIYEQYF. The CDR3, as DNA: TGTGCCAGACACCCGGGACAAGGAATCTACGAGCAGTACTTC.

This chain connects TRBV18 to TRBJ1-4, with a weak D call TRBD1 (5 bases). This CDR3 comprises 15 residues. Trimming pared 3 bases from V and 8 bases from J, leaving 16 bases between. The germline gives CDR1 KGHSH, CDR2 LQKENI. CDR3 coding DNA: TGTGCCAGCTCACCCCGCGGGGTCAAGGGGGAAAAACTGTTTTTT. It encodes CASSPRGVKGEKLFF.

The CDR3 region has the DNA TGTGCCAGCAGTTACTCGACAGCCGTGTACACTGAAGCTTTCTTT. The encoded protein is CASSYSTAVYTEAFF. The chain uses TRBV6-5 and TRBJ1-1, with TRBD1 as a possible D gene (5 bases). Trimming shortened V by 0 bases and J by 3 bases, and 11 bases separated the two germline ends. CDR3 length: 15 amino acids. Germline V lookup: CDR1 MNHEY, CDR2 SVGAGI.

The CDR3 loop is CASSTHGASGSIPGFYEQYF. CDR3 DNA sequence: TGTGCCAGTAGTACCCACGGGGCTAGCGGGAGTATTCCCGGATTCTACGAGCAGTACTTC. The V call is TRBV19, the J call TRBJ2-7; TRBD2 matches 10 bases. The length of the CDR3 is 20 residues. The ends lost 4 bases at V and 3 bases at J; junction bases unmatched: 21. The germline V gene encodes CDR1 LNHDA and CDR2 SQIVND (reference sequence).

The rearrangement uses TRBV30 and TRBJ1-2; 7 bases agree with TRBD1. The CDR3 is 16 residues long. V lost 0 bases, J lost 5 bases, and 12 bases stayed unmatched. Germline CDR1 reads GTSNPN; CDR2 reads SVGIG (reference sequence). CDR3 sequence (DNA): TGTGCCTGGAGTGTACGATGGGACAGCGGAAGATATGGCTACACCTTC. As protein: CAWSVRWDSGRYGYTF.

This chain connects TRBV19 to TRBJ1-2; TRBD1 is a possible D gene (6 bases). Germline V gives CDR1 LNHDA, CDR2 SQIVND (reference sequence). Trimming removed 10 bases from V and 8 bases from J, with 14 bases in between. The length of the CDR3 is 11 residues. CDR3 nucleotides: TGTGCCACCTGGACCACAGGGGGCTACACCTTC. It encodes CATWTTGGYTF. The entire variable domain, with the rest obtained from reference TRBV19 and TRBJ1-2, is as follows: DGGITQSPKYLFRKEGQNVTLSCEQNLNHDAMYWYRQDPGQGLRLIYYSQIVNDFQKGDIAEGYSVSREKKESFPLTVTSAQKNPTAFYLCATWTTGGYTFGSGTRLTVV.

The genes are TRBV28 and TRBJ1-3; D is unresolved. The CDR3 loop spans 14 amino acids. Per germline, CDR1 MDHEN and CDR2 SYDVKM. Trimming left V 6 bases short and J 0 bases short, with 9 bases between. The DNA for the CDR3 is TGTGCCAGCAGCTCTCCGTACTCTGGAAACACCATATATTTT. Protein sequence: CASSSPYSGNTIYF.

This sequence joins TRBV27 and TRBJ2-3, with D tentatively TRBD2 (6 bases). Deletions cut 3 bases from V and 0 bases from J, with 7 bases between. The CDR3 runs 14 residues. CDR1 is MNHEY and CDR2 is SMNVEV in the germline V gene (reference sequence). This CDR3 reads CASSFSGSTDTQYF. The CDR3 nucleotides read TGTGCCAGCAGTTTTAGCGGTAGCACAGATACGCAGTATTTT.

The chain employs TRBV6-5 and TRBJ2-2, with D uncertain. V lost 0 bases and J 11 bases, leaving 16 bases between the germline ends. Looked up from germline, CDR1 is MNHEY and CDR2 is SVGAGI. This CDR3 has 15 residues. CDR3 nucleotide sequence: TGTGCCAGCAGTTACTCGTCTGCTGCGGTCTTCGAGCTGTTTTTT. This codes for CASSYSSAAVFELFF.

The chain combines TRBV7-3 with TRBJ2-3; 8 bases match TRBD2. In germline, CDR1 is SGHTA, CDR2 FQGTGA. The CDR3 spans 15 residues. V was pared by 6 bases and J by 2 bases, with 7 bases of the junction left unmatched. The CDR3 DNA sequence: TGTGCCAGCAGTCCGACTAGCGATTCCACAGATACGCAGTATTTT. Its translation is CASSPTSDSTDTQYF. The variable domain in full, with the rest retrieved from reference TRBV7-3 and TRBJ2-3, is GAGVSQTPSNKVTEKGKYVELRCDPISGHTALYWYRQSLGQGPEFLIYFQGTGAADDSGLPNDRFFAVRPEGSVSTLKIQRTERGDSAVYLCASSPTSDSTDTQYFGPGTRLTVL.

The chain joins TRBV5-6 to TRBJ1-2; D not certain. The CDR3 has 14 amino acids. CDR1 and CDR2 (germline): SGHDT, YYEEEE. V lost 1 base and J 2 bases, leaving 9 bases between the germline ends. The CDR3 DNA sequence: TGTGCCAGCAGCTTGCTGTCGGAGAACTATGGCTACACCTTC. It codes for CASSLLSENYGYTF.